The rows below give T cell receptor beta chains drawn from one sample of a study of a mutant IDH1 vaccine in newly diagnosed glioma. The antigens these receptors bind are not known. Method: immunoSEQ multiplex PCR; TCRdb's copy keeps in-frame clones and lacks some. The sample lists tens of thousands of clones; 80% to 85% were seen once. Sequences were derived from PBMCs, sampled from a glioma patient whose treatment included an IDH1 peptide vaccine. Receptors were obtained from a young man with glioma. Both conserved end residues are part of each CDR3. D genes are given only for firm matches.

d_call	v_call	cdr3_aa
TRBD1	TRBV2	CARNNRRDSEAFF
TRBD1	TRBV4-2	CASSSPGGHDTIYF
-	TRBV19	CASSPADTSTDTQYF
-	TRBV5-8	CASSLGQNRNYEQYF
-	TRBV19	CASSMDEIASYNEQFF
-	TRBV7-9	CASSGLSFETQYF
TRBD1	TRBV19	CASSIGRPYRGQETQYF
-	TRBV19	CASSDRTTGNQPQHF
-	TRBV5-6	CASTWGNTIYF
-	TRBV13	CASSSYSLSTDTQYF
-	TRBV28	CASRFGGASNQPQHF
-	TRBV11-2	CASSSGTFTEAFF
-	TRBV19	CASSIDMRGSYNEQFF
-	TRBV4-1	CASSQLVGELFF
-	TRBV9	CASSEDANGDGADTQYF
-	TRBV25-1	CASSESKSVETQYF
-	TRBV7-9	CASSYQGMEGQPQHF
TRBD2	TRBV7-8	CASSLHQRRLAGLAYEQYF
-	TRBV28	CASSVSPQKNTEAFF
-	TRBV19	CASSIYGGYEQYF
TRBD1	TRBV5-4	CASSLQGALDTQYF
-	TRBV6-5	CASRPRGMTEAFF
-	TRBV29-1	CSVEFSGDEQFF
-	TRBV18	CASSPPGTRYNEQFF
-	TRBV19	CASSKRDTSYEQYF
-	TRBV28	CASSLLGVTDGYTF
-	TRBV10-3	CAISDAGDTGELFF
-	TRBV13	CASSHRDGGPQHF
-	TRBV7-9	CASSARAGTASGYTF
TRBD2	TRBV10-1	CASSVGLAGAINEQFF
TRBD1	TRBV2	CASSADRELFF
-	TRBV5-5	CASIQGLGVFTEAFF
-	TRBV5-6	CASSQKPQGILNIQYF
-	TRBV19	CASSESPRDGSPLHF
-	TRBV11-2	CASSLTSGARETQYF
-	TRBV14	CASSPHLNTEAFF
-	TRBV11-2	CASSLITEYYGYTF
TRBD1	TRBV19	CASSTLGQVGETQYF
TRBD1	TRBV7-2	CASSEGQGAYEQYF
-	TRBV27	CASSFLRGSYEQYF
TRBD1	TRBV7-2	CASSRRTGTETQYF
-	TRBV11-2	CASSPPRADSTYEQYF
-	TRBV2	CASSAGLLREQYF
TRBD1	TRBV6-4	CASSAEQGKNEQYF
TRBD1	TRBV5-1	CASSQFDRVGTEAFF
-	TRBV5-1	CASSLGGPEDTQYF
TRBD1	TRBV19	CASTPRQGFGYTF
-	TRBV30	CAWSADSNQPQHF
TRBD1	TRBV19	CASRRQGRGETQYF
TRBD1	TRBV10-2	CASSGTGDYGYTF
-	TRBV7-2	CASSLVREETQYF
-	TRBV5-6	CASSLRSLMNTEAFF
-	TRBV27	CASSSRVGENTEAFF
-	TRBV6-5	CASSPPGTNSPLHF
TRBD1	TRBV7-9	CASSNTRGQGAAKNIQYF
-	TRBV7-9	CASSFGGITEAFF
-	TRBV19	CASSKLRDNSPLHF
-	TRBV4-1	CASSQSIPLEQYF
-	TRBV6-5	CASSYSTALKERGYTF